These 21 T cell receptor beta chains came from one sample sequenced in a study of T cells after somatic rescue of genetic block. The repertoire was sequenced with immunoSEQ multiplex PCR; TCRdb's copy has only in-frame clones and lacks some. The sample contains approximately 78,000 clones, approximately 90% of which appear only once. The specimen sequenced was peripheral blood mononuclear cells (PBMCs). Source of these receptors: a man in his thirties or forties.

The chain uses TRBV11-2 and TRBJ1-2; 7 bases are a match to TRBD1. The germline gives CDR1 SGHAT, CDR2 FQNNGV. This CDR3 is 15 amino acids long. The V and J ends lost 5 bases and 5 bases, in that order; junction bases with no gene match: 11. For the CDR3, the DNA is TGTGCCAGCAGCCGCGTGGCAGGGGGGTGGTATGGCTACACCTTC. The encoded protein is CASSRVAGGWYGYTF. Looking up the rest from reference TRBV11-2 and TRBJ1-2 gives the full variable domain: EAGVAQSPRYKIIEKRQSVAFWCNPISGHATLYWYQQILGQGPKLLIQFQNNGVVDDSQLPKDRFSAERLKGVDSTLKIQPAKLEDSAVYLCASSRVAGGWYGYTFGSGTRLTVV.

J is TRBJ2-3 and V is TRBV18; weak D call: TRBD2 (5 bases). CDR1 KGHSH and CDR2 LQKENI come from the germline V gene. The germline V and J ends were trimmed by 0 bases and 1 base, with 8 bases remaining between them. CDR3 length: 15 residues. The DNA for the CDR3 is TGTGCCAGCTCACCACCGAATAGCGGCACAGATACGCAGTATTTT. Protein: CASSPPNSGTDTQYF. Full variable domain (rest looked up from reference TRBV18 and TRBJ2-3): NAGVMQNPRHLVRRRGQEARLRCSPMKGHSHVYWYRQLPEEGLKFMVYLQKENIIDESGMPKERFSAEFPKEGPSILRIQQVVRGDSAAYFCASSPPNSGTDTQYFGPGTRLTVL.

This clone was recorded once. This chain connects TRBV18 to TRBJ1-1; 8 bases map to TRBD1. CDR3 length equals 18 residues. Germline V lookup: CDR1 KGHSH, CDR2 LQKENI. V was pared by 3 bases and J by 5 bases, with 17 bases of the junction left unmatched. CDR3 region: CASSPDRVGPREETEAFF. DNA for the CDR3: TGTGCCAGCTCACCGGACAGGGTCGGACCCCGCGAGGAGACTGAAGCTTTCTTT.

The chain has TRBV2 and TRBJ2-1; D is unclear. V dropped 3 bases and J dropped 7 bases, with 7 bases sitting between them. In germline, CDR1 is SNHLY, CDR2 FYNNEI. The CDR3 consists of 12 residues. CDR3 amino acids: CASSDLRNEQFF. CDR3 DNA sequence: TGTGCCAGCAGTGATTTGAGGAATGAGCAGTTCTTC.

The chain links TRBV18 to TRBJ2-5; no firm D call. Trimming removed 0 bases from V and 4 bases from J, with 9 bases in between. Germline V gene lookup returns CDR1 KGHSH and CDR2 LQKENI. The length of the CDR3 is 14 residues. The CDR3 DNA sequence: TGTGCCAGCTCACCACCGGGGTTTTCAGAGACCCAGTACTTC. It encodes CASSPPGFSETQYF.

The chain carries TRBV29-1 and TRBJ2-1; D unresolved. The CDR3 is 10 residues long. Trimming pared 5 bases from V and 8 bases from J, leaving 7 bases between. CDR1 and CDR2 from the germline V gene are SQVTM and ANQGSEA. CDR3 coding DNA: TGCAGCGTTTTGAGTGATGAGCAGTTCTTC. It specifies CSVLSDEQFF.

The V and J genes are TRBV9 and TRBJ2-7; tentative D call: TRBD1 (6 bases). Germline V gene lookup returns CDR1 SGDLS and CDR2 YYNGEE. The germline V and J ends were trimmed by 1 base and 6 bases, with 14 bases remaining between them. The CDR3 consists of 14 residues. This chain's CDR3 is CASSVLQGSREQYF. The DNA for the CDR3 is TGTGCCAGCAGCGTATTACAGGGAAGTCGCGAGCAGTACTTC.

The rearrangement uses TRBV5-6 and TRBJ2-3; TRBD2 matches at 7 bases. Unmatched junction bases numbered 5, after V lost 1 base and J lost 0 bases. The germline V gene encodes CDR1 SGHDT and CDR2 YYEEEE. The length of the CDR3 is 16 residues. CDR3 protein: CASSLSLAASTDTQYF. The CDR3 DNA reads TGTGCCAGCAGCTTGAGCCTAGCGGCGAGCACAGATACGCAGTATTTT.

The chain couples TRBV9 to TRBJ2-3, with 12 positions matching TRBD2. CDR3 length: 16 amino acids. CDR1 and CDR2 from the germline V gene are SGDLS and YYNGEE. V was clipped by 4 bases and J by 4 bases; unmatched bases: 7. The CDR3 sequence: CASSLRLAGESDTQYF. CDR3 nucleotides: TGTGCCAGCAGCCTCAGACTAGCGGGGGAGTCAGATACGCAGTATTTT.

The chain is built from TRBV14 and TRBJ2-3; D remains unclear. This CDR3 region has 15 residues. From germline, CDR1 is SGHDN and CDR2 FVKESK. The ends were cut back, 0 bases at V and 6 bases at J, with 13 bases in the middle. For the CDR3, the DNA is TGTGCCAGCAGCCAAGAAACCCTAGTATCGGATACGCAGTATTTT. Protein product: CASSQETLVSDTQYF.

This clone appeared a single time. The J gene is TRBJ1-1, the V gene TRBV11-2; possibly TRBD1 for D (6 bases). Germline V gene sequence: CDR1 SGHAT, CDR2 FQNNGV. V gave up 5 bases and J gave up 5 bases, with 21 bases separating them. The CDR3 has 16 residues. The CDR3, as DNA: TGTGCCAGCAGCCCCCTGAGGGCGGGGGCCGTAACTGAAGCTTTCTTT. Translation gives CASSPLRAGAVTEAFF.

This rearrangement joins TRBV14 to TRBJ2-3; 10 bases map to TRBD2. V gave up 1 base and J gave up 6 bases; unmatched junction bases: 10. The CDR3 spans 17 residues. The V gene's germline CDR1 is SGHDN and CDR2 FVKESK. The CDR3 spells CASSQVILAGAEDTQYF. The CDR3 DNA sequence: TGTGCCAGCAGCCAAGTAATCCTAGCGGGAGCAGAGGATACGCAGTATTTT. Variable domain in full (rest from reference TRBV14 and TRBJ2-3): EAGVTQFPSHSVIEKGQTVTLRCDPISGHDNLYWYRRVMGKEIKFLLHFVKESKQDESGMPNNRFLAERTGGTYSTLKVQPAELEDSGVYFCASSQVILAGAEDTQYFGPGTRLTVL.

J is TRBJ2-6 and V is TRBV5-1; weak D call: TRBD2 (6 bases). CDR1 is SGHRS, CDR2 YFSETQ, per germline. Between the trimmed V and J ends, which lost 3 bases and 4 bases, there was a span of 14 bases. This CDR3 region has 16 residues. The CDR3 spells CASSSPGLTGANVLTF. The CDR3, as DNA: TGCGCCAGCAGCTCACCGGGACTGACAGGGGCCAACGTCCTGACTTTC.

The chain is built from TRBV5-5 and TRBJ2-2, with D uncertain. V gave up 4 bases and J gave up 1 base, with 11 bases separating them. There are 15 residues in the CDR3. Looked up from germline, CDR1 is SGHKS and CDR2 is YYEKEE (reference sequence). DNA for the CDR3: TGTGCCAGCAGCCCCACCGGCCTGAACACCGGGGAGCTGTTTTTT. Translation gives CASSPTGLNTGELFF.

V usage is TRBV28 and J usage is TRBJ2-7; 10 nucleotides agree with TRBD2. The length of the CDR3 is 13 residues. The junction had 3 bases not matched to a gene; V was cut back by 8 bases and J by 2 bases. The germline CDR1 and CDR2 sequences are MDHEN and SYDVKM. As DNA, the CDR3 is TGTGCCAGCCAAACTAGCGGGACCTACGAGCAGTACTTC. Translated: CASQTSGTYEQYF.

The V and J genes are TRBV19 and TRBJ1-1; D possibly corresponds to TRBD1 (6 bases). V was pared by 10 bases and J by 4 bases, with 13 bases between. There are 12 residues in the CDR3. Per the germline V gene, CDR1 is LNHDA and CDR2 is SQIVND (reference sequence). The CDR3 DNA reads TGTGCCACCCTAGAGGGGGGCACTGAAGCTTTCTTT. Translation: CATLEGGTEAFF.

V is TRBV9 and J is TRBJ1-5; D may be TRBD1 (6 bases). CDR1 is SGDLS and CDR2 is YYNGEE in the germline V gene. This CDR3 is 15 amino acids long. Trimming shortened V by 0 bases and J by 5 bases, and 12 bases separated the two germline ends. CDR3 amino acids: CASSVGQAGDQPQHF. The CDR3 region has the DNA TGTGCCAGCAGCGTAGGGCAGGCAGGGGATCAGCCCCAGCATTTT.

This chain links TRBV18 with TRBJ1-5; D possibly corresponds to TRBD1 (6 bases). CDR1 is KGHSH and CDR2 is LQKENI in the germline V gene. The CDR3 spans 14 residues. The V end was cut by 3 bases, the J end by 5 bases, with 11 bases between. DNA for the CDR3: TGTGCCAGCTCACCTACAGGGATTGATCAGCCCCAGCATTTT. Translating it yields CASSPTGIDQPQHF.

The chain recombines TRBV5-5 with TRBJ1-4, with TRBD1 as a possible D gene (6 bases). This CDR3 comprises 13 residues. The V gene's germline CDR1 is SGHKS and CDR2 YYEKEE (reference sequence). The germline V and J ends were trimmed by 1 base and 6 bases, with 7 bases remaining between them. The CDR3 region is CASSLSGDEKLFF. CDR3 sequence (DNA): TGTGCCAGCAGCTTGTCAGGGGATGAAAAACTGTTTTTT.

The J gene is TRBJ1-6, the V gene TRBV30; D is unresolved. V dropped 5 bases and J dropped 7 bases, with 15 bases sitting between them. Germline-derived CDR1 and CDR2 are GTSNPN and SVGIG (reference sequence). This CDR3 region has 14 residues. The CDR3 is CAWGGPTRNSPLHF. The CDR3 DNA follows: TGTGCCTGGGGTGGGCCCACTAGAAATTCACCCCTCCACTTT.

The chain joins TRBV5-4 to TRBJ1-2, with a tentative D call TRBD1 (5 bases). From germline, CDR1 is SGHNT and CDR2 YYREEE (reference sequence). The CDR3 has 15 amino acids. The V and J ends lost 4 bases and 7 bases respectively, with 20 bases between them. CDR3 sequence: CASSTPGRELSGYTF. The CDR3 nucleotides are TGTGCCAGCAGCACCCCGGGACGGGAGCTATCTGGCTACACCTTC.